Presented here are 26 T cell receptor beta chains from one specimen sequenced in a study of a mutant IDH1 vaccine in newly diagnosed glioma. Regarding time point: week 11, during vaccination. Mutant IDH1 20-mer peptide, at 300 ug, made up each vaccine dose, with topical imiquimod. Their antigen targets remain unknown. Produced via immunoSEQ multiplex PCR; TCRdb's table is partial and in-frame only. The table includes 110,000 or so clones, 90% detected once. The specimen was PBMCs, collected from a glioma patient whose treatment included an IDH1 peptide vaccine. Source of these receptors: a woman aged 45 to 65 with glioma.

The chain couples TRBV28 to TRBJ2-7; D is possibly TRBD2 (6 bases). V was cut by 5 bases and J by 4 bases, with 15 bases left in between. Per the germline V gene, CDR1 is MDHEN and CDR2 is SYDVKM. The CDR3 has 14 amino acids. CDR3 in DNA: TGTGCCAGCAGTCCGGGGGTCTACAAGTACGAGCAGTACTTC. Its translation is CASSPGVYKYEQYF.

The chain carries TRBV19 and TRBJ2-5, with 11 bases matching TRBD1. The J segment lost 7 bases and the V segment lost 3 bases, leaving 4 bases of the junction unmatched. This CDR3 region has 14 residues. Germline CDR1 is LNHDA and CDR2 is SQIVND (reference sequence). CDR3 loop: CASSIGTGGVTQYF. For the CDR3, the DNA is TGTGCCAGTAGTATCGGGACAGGGGGTGTGACCCAGTACTTC. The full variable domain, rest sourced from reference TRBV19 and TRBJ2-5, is DGGITQSPKYLFRKEGQNVTLSCEQNLNHDAMYWYRQDPGQGLRLIYYSQIVNDFQKGDIAEGYSVSREKKESFPLTVTSAQKNPTAFYLCASSIGTGGVTQYFGPGTRLLVL.

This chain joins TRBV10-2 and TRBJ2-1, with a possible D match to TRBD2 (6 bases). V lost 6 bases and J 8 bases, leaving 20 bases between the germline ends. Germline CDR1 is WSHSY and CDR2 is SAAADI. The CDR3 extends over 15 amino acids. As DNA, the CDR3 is TGCGCCAGCAGCTTTCCGGGACTCCGTAGGGATGAGCAGTTCTTC. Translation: CASSFPGLRRDEQFF.

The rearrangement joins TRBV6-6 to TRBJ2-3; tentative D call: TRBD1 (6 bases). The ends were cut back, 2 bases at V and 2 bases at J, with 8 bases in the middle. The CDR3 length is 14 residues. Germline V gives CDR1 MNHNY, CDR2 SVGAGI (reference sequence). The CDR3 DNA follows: TGTGCCAGCAGTTACCGGGACACCACAGATACGCAGTATTTT. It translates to CASSYRDTTDTQYF.

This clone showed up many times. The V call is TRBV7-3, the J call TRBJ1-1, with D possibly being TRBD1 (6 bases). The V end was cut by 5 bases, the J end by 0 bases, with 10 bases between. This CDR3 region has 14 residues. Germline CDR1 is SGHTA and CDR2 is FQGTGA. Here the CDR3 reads CASSPQGMNTEAFF. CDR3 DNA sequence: TGTGCCAGCAGCCCTCAGGGGATGAACACTGAAGCTTTCTTT.

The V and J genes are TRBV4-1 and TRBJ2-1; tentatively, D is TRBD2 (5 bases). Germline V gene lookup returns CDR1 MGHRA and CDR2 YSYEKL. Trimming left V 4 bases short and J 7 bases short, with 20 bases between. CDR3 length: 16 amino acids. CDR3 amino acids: CASSRERFAGRNEQFF. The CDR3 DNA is TGCGCCAGCAGCCGGGAGAGATTTGCGGGTAGGAATGAGCAGTTCTTC.

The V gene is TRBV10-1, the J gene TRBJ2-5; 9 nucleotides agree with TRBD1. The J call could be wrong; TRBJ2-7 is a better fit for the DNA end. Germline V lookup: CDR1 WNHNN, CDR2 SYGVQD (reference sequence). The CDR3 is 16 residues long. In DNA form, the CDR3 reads TGCGCCAGCAGTGAGGTCGGACAGGGGAAAGCAGGCGAGCAGTACTTC. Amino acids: CASSEVGQGKAGEQYF.

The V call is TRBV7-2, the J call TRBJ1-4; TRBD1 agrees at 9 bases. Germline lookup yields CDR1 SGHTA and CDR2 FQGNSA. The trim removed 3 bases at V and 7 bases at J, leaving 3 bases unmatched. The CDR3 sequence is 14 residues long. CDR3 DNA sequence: TGTGCCAGCAGCTTTGACAGGGGGGGTGAAAAACTGTTTTTT. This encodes CASSFDRGGEKLFF. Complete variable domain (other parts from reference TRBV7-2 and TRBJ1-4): GAGVSQSPSNKVTEKGKDVELRCDPISGHTALYWYRQSLGQGLEFLIYFQGNSAPDKSGLPSDRFSAERTGGSVSTLTIQRTQQEDSAVYLCASSFDRGGEKLFFGSGTQLSVL.

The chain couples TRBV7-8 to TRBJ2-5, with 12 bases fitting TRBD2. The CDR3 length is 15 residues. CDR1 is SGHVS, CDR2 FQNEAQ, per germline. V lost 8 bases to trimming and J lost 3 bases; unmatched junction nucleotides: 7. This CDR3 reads CASCPTSGRKETQYF. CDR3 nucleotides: TGTGCCAGCTGCCCGACTAGCGGGAGAAAAGAGACCCAGTACTTC.

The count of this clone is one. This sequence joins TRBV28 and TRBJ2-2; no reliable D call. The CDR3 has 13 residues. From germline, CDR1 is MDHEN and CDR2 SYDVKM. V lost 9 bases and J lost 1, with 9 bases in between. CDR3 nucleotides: TGTGCCAGAAGAGAATTGAACACCGGGGAGCTGTTTTTT. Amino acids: CARRELNTGELFF.

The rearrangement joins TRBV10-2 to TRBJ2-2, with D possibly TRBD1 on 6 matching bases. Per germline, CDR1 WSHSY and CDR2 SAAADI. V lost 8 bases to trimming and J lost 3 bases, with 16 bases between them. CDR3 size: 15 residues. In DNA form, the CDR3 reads TGCGCCAGCCGGAAGGCACAGGGCGACACCGGGGAGCTGTTTTTT. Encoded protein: CASRKAQGDTGELFF.

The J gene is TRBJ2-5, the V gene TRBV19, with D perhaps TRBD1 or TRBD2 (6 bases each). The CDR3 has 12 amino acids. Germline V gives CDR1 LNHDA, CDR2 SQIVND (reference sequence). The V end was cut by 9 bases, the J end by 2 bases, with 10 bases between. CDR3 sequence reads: CARGGRQETQYF. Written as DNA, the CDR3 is TGTGCCAGGGGGGGCAGGCAAGAGACCCAGTACTTC.

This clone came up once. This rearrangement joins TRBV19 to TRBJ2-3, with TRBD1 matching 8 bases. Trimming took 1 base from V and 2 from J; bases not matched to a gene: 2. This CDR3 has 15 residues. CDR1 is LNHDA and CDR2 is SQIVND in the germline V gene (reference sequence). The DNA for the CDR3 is TGTGCCAGTAGTATAGTGGGACAGGACACAGATACGCAGTATTTT. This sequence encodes CASSIVGQDTDTQYF.

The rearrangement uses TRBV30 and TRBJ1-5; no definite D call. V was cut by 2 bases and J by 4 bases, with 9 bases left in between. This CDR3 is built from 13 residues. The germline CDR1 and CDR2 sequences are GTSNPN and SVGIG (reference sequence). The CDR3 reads CAWSIAGNQPQHF. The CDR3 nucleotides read TGTGCCTGGAGTATTGCGGGGAATCAGCCCCAGCATTTT.

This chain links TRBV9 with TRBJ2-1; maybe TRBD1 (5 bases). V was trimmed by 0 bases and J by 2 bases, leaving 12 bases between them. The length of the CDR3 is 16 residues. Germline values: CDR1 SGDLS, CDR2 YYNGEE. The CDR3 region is CASSVVDSKPYNEQFF. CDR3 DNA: TGTGCCAGCAGCGTAGTTGACAGTAAACCCTACAATGAGCAGTTCTTC.

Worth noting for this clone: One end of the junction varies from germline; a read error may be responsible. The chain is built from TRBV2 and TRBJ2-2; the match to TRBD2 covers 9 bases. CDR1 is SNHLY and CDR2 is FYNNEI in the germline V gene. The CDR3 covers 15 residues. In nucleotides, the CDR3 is TGTGCCAGCAGCGAAGCGGGAGGCCGGCCCGGGGAGCTGTTTTTT. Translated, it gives CASSEAGGRPGELFF.

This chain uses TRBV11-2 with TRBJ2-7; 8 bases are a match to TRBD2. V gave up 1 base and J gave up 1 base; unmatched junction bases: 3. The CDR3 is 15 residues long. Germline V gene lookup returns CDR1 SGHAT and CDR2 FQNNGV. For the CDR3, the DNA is TGTGCCAGCAGCTTAGCTAGCGGGCGTTCCTACGAGCAGTACTTC. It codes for CASSLASGRSYEQYF. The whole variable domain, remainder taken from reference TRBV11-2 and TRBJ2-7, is EAGVAQSPRYKIIEKRQSVAFWCNPISGHATLYWYQQILGQGPKLLIQFQNNGVVDDSQLPKDRFSAERLKGVDSTLKIQPAKLEDSAVYLCASSLASGRSYEQYFGPGTRLTVT.

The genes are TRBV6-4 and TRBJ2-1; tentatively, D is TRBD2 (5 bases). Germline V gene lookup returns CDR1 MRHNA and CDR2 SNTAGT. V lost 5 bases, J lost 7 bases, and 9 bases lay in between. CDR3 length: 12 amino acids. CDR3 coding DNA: TGTGCCAGCAGTCGGACTGGAAATGAGCAGTTCTTC. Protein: CASSRTGNEQFF.

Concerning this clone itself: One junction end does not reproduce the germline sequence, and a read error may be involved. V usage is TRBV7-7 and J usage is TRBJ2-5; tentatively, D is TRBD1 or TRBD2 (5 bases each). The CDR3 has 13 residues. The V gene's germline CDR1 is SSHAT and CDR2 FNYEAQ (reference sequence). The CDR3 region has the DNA TGTGCTAGCAGCTTGACGGGGCCAGAGACCCAGTACTTC. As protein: CASSLTGPETQYF.

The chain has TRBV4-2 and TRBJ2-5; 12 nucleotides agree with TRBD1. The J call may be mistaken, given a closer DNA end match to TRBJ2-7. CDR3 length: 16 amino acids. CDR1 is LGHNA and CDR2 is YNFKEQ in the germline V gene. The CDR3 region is CASSPGQGAHGYEQYF. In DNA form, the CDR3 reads TGTGCCAGCAGCCCGGGACAGGGGGCGCATGGCTACGAGCAGTACTTC.

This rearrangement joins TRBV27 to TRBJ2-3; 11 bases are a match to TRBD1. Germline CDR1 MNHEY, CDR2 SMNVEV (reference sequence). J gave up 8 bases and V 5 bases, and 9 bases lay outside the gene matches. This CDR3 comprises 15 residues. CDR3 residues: CASSTGTGGPGTQYF. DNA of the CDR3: TGTGCCAGCAGTACCGGGACAGGGGGACCCGGTACGCAGTATTTT.

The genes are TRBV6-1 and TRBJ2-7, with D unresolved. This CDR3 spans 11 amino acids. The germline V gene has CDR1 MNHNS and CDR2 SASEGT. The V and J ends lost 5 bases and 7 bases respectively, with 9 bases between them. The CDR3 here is CASSYVGEQYF. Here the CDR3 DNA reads TGTGCCAGCAGTTACGTGGGGGAGCAGTACTTC.

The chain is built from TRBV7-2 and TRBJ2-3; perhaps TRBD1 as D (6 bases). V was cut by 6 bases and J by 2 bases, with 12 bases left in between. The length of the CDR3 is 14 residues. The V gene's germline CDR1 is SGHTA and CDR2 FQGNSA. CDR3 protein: CASSRQENTDTQYF. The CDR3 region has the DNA TGTGCCAGCAGTCGACAGGAAAACACAGATACGCAGTATTTT. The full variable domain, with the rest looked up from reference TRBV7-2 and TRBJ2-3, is GAGVSQSPSNKVTEKGKDVELRCDPISGHTALYWYRQSLGQGLEFLIYFQGNSAPDKSGLPSDRFSAERTGGSVSTLTIQRTQQEDSAVYLCASSRQENTDTQYFGPGTRLTVL.

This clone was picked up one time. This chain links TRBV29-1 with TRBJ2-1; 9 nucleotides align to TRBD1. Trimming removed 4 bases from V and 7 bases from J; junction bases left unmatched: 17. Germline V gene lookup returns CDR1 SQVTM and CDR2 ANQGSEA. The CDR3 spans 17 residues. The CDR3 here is CSVGPSGHRGLGNEQFF. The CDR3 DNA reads TGCAGCGTTGGCCCTTCCGGACACAGGGGGCTGGGGAATGAGCAGTTCTTC.

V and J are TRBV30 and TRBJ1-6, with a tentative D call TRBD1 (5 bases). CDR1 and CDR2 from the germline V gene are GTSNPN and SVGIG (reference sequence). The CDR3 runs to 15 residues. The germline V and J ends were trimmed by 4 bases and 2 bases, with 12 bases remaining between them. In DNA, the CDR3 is TGTGCCTGGATTGGGACCAGGGCCTATAATTCACCCCTCCACTTT. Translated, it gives CAWIGTRAYNSPLHF.

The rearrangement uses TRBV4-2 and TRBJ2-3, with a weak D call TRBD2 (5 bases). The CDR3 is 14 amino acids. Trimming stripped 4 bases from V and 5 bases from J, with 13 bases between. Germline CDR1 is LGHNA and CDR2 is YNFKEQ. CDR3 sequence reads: CASSRAGGGDTQYF. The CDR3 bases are TGTGCCAGCAGCCGGGCGGGCGGCGGAGATACGCAGTATTTT.